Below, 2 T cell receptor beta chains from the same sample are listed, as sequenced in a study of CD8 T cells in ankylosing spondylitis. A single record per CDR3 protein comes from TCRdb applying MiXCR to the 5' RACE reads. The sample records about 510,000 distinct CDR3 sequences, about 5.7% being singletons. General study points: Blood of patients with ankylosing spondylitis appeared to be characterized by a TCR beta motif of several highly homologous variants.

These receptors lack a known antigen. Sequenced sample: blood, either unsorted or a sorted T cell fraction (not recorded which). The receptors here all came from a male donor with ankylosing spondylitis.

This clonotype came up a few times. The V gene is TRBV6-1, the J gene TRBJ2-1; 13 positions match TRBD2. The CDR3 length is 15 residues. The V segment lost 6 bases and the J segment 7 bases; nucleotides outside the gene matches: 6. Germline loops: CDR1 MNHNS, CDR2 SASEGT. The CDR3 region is CASRPGLAGVNEQFF. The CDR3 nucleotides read TGTGCCAGCAGACCAGGACTAGCGGGAGTGAATGAGCAGTTCTTC.

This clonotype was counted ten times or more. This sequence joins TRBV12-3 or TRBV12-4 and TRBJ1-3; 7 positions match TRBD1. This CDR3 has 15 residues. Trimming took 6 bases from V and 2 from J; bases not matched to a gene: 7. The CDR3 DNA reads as TGTGCCAGCAGGAAACAGGGGCTTACTGGAAACACCATATATTTT. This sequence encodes CASRKQGLTGNTIYF.